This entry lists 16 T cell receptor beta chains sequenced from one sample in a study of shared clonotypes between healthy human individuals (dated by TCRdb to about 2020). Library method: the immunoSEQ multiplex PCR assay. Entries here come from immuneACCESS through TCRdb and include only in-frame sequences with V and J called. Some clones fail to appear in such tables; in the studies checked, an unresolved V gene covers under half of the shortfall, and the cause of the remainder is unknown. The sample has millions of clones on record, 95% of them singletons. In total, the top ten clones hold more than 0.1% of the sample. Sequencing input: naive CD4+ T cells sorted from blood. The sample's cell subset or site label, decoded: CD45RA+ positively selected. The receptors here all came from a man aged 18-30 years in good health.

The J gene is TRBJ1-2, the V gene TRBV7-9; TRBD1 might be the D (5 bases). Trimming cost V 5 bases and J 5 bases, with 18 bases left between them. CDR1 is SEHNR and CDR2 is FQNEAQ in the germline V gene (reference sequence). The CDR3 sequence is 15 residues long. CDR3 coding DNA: TGTGCCAGCAGCGGCAAGGGGACGGAACTTTATGGCTACACCTTC. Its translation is CASSGKGTELYGYTF.

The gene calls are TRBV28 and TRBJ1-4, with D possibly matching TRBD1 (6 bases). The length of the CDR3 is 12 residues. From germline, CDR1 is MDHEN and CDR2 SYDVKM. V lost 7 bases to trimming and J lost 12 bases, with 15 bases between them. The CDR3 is CASTPRPGELFF. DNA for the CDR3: TGTGCCAGCACACCCAGGCCAGGGGAACTGTTTTTT.

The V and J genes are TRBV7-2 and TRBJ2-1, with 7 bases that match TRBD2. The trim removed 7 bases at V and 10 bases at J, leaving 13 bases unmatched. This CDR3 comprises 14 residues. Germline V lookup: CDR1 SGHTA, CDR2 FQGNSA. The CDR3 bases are TGTGCCAGCACCCTAGCGGCGGAGAGGATCGAGCAGTTCTTC. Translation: CASTLAAERIEQFF.

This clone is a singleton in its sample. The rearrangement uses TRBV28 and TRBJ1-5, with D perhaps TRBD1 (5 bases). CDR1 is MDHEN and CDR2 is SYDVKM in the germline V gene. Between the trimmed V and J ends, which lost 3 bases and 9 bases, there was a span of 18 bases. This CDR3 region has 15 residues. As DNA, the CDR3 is TGTGCCAGCAGTTTCCGAAGGGGCCCTCCGGGGCCCCAGCATTTT. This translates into CASSFRRGPPGPQHF.

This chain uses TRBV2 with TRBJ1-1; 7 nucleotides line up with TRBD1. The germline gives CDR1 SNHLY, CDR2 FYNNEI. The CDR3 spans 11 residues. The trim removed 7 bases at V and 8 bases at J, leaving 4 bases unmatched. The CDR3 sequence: CASTTGREAFF. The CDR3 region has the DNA TGTGCCAGCACGACAGGGAGGGAAGCTTTCTTT.

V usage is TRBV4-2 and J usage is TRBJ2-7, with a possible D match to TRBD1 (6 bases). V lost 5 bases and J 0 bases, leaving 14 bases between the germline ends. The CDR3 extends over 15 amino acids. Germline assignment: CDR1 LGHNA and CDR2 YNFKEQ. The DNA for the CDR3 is TGTGCCAGCAGCTTAGACCAGGACAGCTCCTACGAGCAGTACTTC. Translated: CASSLDQDSSYEQYF.

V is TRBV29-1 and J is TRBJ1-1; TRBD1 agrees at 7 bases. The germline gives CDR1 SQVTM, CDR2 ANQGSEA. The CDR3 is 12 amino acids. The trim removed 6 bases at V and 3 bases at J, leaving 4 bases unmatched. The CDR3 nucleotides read TGCAGCGTCCTCAGGGGGTACACTGAAGCTTTCTTT. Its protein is CSVLRGYTEAFF.

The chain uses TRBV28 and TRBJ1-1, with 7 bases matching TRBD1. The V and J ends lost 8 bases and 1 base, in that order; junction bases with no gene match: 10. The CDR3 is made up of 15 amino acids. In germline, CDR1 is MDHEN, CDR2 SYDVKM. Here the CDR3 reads CASSSYRGGNTEAFF. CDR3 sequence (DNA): TGTGCCAGCTCCTCATACAGGGGCGGGAACACTGAAGCTTTCTTT.

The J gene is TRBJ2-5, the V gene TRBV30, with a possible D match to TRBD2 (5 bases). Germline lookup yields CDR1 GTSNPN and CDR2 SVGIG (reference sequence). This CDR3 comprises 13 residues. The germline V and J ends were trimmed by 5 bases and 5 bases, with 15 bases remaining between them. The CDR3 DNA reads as TGTGCCTGGGGTCTTATTAGAGGGGAGACCCAGTACTTC. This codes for CAWGLIRGETQYF.

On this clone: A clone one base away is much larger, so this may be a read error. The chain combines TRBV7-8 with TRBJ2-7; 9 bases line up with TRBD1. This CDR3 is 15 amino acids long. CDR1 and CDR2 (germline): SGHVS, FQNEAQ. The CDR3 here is CANSGRTGASYEQYF. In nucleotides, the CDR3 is TGTGCCAACAGCGGCCGGACAGGGGCTTCCTACGAGCAGTACTTC.

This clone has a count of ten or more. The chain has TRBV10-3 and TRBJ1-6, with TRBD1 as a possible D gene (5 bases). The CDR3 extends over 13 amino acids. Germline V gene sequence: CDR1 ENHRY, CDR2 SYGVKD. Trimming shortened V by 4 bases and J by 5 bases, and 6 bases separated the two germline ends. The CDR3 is CAISVGDNSPLHF. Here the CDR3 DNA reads TGTGCCATCAGTGTGGGGGATAATTCACCCCTCCACTTT.

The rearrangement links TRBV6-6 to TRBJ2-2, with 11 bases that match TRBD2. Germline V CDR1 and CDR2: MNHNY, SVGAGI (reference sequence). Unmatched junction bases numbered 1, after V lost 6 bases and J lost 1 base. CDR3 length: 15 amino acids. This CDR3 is CASRGTSGNTGELFF. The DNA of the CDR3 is TGTGCCAGCAGGGGGACTAGCGGGAACACCGGGGAGCTGTTTTTT.

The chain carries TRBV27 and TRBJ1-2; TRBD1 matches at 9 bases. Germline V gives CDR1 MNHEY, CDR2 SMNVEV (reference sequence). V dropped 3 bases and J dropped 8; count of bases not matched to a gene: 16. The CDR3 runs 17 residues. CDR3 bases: TGTGCCAGCAGTTTCCTTTCGACCCCGGGACAGGGAGGAGGCTACACCTTC. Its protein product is CASSFLSTPGQGGGYTF.

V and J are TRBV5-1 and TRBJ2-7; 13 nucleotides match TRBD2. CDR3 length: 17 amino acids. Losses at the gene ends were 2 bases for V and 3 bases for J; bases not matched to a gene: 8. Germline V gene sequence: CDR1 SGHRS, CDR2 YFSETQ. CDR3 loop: CASSLWTSGGPGYEQYF. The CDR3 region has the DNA TGCGCCAGCAGCTTATGGACTAGCGGGGGCCCGGGCTACGAGCAGTACTTC.

For the CDR3, the DNA is TGCAGCGTTCTAGCAAGGGGGGGCCTACAAGAGACCCAGTACTTC. It codes for CSVLARGGLQETQYF. The chain couples TRBV29-1 to TRBJ2-5; perhaps TRBD2 as D (7 bases). Germline CDR1 is SQVTM and CDR2 is ANQGSEA. This CDR3 is 15 amino acids long. Trimming took 5 bases from V and 2 from J, leaving 18 bases between them.

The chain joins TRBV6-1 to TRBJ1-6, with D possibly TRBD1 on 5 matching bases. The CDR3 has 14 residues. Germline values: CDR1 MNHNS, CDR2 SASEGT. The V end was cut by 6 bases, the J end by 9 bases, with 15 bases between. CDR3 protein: CASSVVGTGSPLHF. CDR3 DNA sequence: TGTGCCAGCAGCGTCGTGGGGACGGGTTCACCCCTCCACTTT.